Listed here is a single T cell receptor beta chain. This sample is drawn from a study of blood T cell repertoires in COVID-19. On the study more broadly: In each case, the material was cDNA or gDNA derived from T cells, B-cell-depleted T cells, or PBMCs.

Germline trimming cut 6 bases from V and 4 bases from J; bases unmatched to any gene: 11. This CDR3 has 15 residues. Germline values: CDR1 MNHEY, CDR2 SMNVEV (reference sequence). Source study methods: Nucleated cell number was recorded as an estimate derived from reference gene primer amplification. Profiled with immunoSEQ multiplex PCR; TCRdb holds only in-frame clones, not every one. D and trimming come from the DNA, and the V and J calls and clone size come from that table. This repertoire shows roughly 180,000 clones, 65% to 85% found once; its top ten account for more than 5%. The sequenced material came from peripheral blood. The receptor comes from a woman in her thirties with acute or convalescent COVID-19. J is TRBJ2-7 and V is TRBV27, with 8 bases aligning to TRBD1. The CDR3 sequence: CASSPSPGQVYEQYF. In DNA form, the CDR3 reads TGTGCCAGCAGCCCTTCTCCGGGACAGGTTTACGAGCAGTACTTC.